This T cell receptor (beta chain) was profiled in a study of tumor-infiltrating lymphocytes in primary liver carcinoma. As for the study in general: Patients had primary liver carcinoma treated by surgical resection. Subjects consisted of male and female patients aged 30 to 69 years.

Germline DNA was also extracted, and blood RNA derived from unsorted whole blood. V was shortened by 5 bases and J by 0 bases, with 13 bases between the two germline ends. From germline, CDR1 is WSHSY and CDR2 SAAADI. The CDR3 has 15 residues. This clonotype occurred many times. Total RNA (roughly 0.45 ug) served as template for TCR beta cDNA synthesis primed by a constant-region primer. The TCR beta library was amplified through three nested multiplex PCR rounds in a modified ARM-PCR procedure. With TRBV1-TRBV30 forward primers and a C-beta reverse primer, the first two PCR rounds were run for about 10 cycles each. Each CDR3 protein is one row after TCRdb ran MiXCR on the multiplex PCR reads. This sample yields about 350,000 distinct CDR3 sequences, of which roughly two thirds are seen a single time; roughly 6% belongs to the top ten.

Sequencing was done on a sample of peripheral blood. The J gene is TRBJ1-1, the V gene TRBV10-2; maybe TRBD1 (6 bases). The receptor's source is a middle-aged man with primary liver carcinoma and hepatitis B virus infection. The CDR3 reads CASSQPDRLNTEAFF. The DNA of the CDR3 is TGCGCCAGCAGTCAACCGGACAGATTGAACACTGAAGCTTTCTTT.